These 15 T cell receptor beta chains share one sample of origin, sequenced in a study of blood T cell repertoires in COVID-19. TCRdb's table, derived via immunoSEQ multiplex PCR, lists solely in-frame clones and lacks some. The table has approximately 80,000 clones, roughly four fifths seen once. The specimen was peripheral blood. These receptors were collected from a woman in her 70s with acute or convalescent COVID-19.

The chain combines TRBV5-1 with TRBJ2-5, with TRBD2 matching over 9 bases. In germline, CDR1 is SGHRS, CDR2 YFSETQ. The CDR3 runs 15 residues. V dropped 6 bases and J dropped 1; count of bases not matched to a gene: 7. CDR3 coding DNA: TGCGCCAGCATGAGGCTAGCGGGGAGCCAAGAGACCCAGTACTTC. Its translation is CASMRLAGSQETQYF.

The CDR3 loop reads CAWSLNSNRGNQPQHF. CDR3 bases: TGTGCCTGGAGTCTAAACTCTAACAGGGGCAATCAGCCCCAGCATTTT. The chain is built from TRBV30 and TRBJ1-5; D is perhaps TRBD1 (6 bases). CDR1 GTSNPN and CDR2 SVGIG come from the germline V gene (reference sequence). With 2 bases removed from V and 2 bases from J, the gap between germline ends came to 16 bases. This CDR3 has 16 residues.

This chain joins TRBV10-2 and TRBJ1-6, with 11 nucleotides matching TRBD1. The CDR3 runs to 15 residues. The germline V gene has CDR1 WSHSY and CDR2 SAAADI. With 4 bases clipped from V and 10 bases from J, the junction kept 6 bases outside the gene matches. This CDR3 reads CASSGMGQGVSPLHF. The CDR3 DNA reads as TGCGCCAGCAGTGGTATGGGACAGGGGGTCTCACCCCTCCACTTT.

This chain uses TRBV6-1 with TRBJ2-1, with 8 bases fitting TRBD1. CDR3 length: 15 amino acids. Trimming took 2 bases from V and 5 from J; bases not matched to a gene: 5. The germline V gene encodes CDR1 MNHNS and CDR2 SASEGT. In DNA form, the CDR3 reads TGTGCCAGCAGTGAATATAACAGGGGGGACAATGAGCAGTTCTTC. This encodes CASSEYNRGDNEQFF.

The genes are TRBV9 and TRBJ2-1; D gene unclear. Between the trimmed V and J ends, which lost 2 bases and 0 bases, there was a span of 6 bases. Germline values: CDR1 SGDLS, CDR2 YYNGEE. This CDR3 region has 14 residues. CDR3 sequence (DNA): TGTGCCAGCAGCGTCTCGAGCTCCTACAATGAGCAGTTCTTC. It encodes CASSVSSSYNEQFF. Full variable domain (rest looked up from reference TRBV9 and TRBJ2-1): DSGVTQTPKHLITATGQRVTLRCSPRSGDLSVYWYQQSLDQGLQFLIQYYNGEERAKGNILERFSAQQFPDLHSELNLSSLELGDSALYFCASSVSSSYNEQFFGPGTRLTVL.

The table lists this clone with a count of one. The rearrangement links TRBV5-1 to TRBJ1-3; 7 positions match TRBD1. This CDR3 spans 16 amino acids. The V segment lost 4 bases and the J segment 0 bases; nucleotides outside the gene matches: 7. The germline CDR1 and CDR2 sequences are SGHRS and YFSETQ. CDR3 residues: CASSGTGVSSGNTIYF. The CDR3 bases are TGCGCCAGCAGCGGCACAGGGGTGAGCTCTGGAAACACCATATATTTT.

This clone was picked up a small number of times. CDR3 DNA sequence: TGTGCCAGCTATCAAACAGGGTTGGGTAATTCACCCCTCCACTTT. Translated, it gives CASYQTGLGNSPLHF. The chain is built from TRBV27 and TRBJ1-6; TRBD1 might be the D (6 bases). V lost 8 bases to trimming and J lost 6 bases, with 17 bases between them. The CDR3 consists of 15 residues. Germline CDR1 and CDR2: MNHEY and SMNVEV (reference sequence).

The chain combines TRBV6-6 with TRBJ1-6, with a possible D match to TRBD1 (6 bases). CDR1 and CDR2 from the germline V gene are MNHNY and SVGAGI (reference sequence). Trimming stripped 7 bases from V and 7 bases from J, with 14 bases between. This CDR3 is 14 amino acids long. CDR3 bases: TGTGCCAGCACCTCGGGGGGCCCGAATTCACCCCTCCACTTT. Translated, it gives CASTSGGPNSPLHF.

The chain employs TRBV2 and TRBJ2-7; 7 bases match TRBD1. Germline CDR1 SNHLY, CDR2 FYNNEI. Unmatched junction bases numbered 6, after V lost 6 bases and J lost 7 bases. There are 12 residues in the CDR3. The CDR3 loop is CASRSQGKEQYF. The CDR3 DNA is TGTGCCAGCAGGTCACAGGGGAAGGAGCAGTACTTC.

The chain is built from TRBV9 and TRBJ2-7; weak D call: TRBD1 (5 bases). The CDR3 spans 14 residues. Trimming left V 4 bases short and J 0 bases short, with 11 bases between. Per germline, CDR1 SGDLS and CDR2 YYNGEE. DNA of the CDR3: TGTGCCAGCAGCCCAGGGATAGGCTCCTACGAGCAGTACTTC. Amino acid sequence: CASSPGIGSYEQYF. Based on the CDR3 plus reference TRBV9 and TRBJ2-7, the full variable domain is DSGVTQTPKHLITATGQRVTLRCSPRSGDLSVYWYQQSLDQGLQFLIQYYNGEERAKGNILERFSAQQFPDLHSELNLSSLELGDSALYFCASSPGIGSYEQYFGPGTRLTVT.

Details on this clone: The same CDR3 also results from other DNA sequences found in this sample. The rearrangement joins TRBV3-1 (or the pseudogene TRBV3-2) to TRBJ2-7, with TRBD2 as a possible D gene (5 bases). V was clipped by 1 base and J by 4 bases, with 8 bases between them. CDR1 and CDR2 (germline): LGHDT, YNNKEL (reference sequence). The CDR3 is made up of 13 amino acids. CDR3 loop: CASSQVGGYEQYF. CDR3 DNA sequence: TGTGCCAGCAGCCAAGTGGGCGGGTACGAGCAGTACTTC.

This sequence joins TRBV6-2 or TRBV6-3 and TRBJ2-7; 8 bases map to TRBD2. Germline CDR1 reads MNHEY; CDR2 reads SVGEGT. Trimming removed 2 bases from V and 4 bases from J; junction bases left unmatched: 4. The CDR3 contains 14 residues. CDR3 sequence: CASSYGLAKYEQYF. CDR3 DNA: TGTGCCAGCAGTTACGGACTAGCAAAGTACGAGCAGTACTTC.

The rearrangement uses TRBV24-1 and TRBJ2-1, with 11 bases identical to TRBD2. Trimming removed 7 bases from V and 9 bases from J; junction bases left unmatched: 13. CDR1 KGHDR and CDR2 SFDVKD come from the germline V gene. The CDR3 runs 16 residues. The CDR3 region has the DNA TGTGCCACCAGCCCTTCTAGCGGGGGGACCAGAGGTGAGCAGTTCTTC. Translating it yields CATSPSSGGTRGEQFF.

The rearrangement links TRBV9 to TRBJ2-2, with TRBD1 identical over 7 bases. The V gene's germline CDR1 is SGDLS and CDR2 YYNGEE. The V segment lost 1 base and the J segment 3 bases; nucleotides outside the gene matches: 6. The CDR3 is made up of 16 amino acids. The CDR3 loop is CASSVRGGRDTGELFF. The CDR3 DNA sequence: TGTGCCAGCAGCGTAAGAGGGGGCCGAGACACCGGGGAGCTGTTTTTT.

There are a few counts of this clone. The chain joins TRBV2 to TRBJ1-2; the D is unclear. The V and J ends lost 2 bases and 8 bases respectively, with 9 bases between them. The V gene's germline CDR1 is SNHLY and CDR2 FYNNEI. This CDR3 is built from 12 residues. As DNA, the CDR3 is TGTGCCAGCAGTGAATTCGGGTTCGGCTACACCTTC. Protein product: CASSEFGFGYTF.